These T cell receptor beta chains were read from a single sample in a study of cytomegalovirus exposure and HLA in healthy donors. The repertoire was sequenced with immunoSEQ multiplex PCR; TCRdb's copy has only in-frame clones and lacks some. This sample carries roughly 100,000 clones, over 70% of them seen once, and the ten largest clones take roughly 2.8%. The sample comprised PBMCs. The origin of the receptors is a female donor in good health and CMV-seronegative. CDR3s include the opening cysteine and the closing phenylalanine or tryptophan. Fields, in order: CDR3 length, clone size, V gene, D gene, J gene, CDR3 protein, CDR3 DNA. The D gene is left open where the match is weak. Size values are once, few and many counts, or a class for expanded clones, and some rows have none.

length: 14; size: -; V: TRBV2; D: TRBD1; J: TRBJ1-5; CDR3: CASSPTGFNQPQHF; DNA: TGTGCCAGCAGCCCGACAGGGTTCAACCAGCCCCAGCATTTT
length: 15; size: few; V: TRBV11-2; D: TRBD1; J: TRBJ1-2; CDR3: CASSYGQGAYYGYTF; DNA: TGTGCCAGCAGCTATGGACAGGGGGCATACTATGGCTACACCTTC
length: 12; size: -; V: TRBV28; D: -; J: TRBJ2-5; CDR3: CASSLSVETQYF; DNA: TGTGCCAGCAGTTTATCGGTCGAGACCCAGTACTTC
length: 14; size: -; V: TRBV28; D: -; J: TRBJ1-2; CDR3: CASSLFLANYGYTF; DNA: TGTGCCAGCAGTTTATTCCTCGCTAACTATGGCTACACCTTC
length: 14; size: -; V: TRBV6-6; D: TRBD1; J: TRBJ2-5; CDR3: CASGQGAEQETQYF; DNA: TGTGCCAGCGGACAGGGGGCTGAGCAAGAGACCCAGTACTTC
length: 21; size: -; V: TRBV28; D: TRBD2; J: TRBJ2-7; CDR3: CASSSPQPGTSGFGATYEQYF; DNA: TGTGCCAGCAGTTCCCCCCAGCCCGGGACTAGTGGATTCGGGGCAACCTACGAGCAGTACTTC
length: 13; size: -; V: TRBV5-1; D: -; J: TRBJ2-7; CDR3: CASSFGQTYEQYF; DNA: TGCGCCAGCAGCTTTGGACAGACCTACGAGCAGTACTTC
length: 17; size: -; V: TRBV27; D: TRBD1; J: TRBJ2-7; CDR3: CASSLKWVWDRGQEQYF; DNA: TGTGCCAGCAGTTTAAAATGGGTATGGGACAGGGGGCAGGAGCAGTACTTC
length: 15; size: few; V: TRBV19; D: TRBD1; J: TRBJ1-2; CDR3: CASSIAGTANYGYTF; DNA: TGTGCCAGTAGTATAGCGGGGACAGCTAACTATGGCTACACCTTC
length: 16; size: few; V: TRBV5-1; D: TRBD2; J: TRBJ2-1; CDR3: CASSPPTSGYNNEQFF; DNA: TGCGCCAGCAGCCCCCCGACTAGCGGATATAACAATGAGCAGTTCTTC
length: 16; size: -; V: TRBV27; D: -; J: TRBJ2-3; CDR3: CASSLQRLGYTDTQYF; DNA: TGTGCCAGCAGTTTACAGCGGTTAGGGTACACAGATACGCAGTATTTT
length: 16; size: -; V: TRBV7-3; D: TRBD2; J: TRBJ2-1; CDR3: CASSLGVAGVWGEQFF; DNA: TGTGCCAGCAGCTTAGGGGTAGCGGGAGTCTGGGGTGAGCAGTTCTTC
length: 17; size: few; V: TRBV27; D: TRBD1; J: TRBJ2-2; CDR3: CASSLSRTGINTGELFF; DNA: TGTGCCAGCAGTTTATCACGGACAGGGATCAACACCGGGGAGCTGTTTTTT
length: 13; size: -; V: TRBV4-3; D: -; J: TRBJ1-1; CDR3: CASSYSGDTEAFF; DNA: TGCGCCAGCAGCTACAGCGGGGACACTGAAGCTTTCTTT
length: 11; size: -; V: TRBV5-4; D: -; J: TRBJ2-7; CDR3: CASSLGGRQYF; DNA: TGTGCCAGCAGCTTGGGTGGGCGGCAGTACTTC
length: 18; size: -; V: TRBV30; D: TRBD2; J: TRBJ2-3; CDR3: CAWRIWTGLAGGTDTQYF; DNA: TGTGCCTGGAGAATCTGGACGGGACTAGCGGGAGGGACAGATACGCAGTATTTT
length: 15; size: few; V: TRBV7-2; D: TRBD1; J: TRBJ2-3; CDR3: CASSSLWTGGDTQYF; DNA: TGTGCCAGCAGCTCGCTGTGGACAGGGGGTGATACGCAGTATTTT
length: 15; size: -; V: TRBV6-1; D: TRBD2; J: TRBJ2-3; CDR3: CASRDLAGSTDTQYF; DNA: TGTGCCAGCAGGGACCTAGCGGGATCGACAGATACGCAGTATTTT
length: 16; size: -; V: TRBV7-2; D: TRBD2; J: TRBJ2-7; CDR3: CASSLAAGLAAYEQYF; DNA: TGTGCCAGCAGCTTAGCGGCGGGACTAGCGGCATACGAGCAGTACTTC
length: 16; size: -; V: TRBV4-1; D: TRBD1; J: TRBJ1-5; CDR3: CASSQDQTGSNQPQHF; DNA: TGCGCCAGCAGCCAAGATCAGACAGGGAGCAATCAGCCCCAGCATTTT
length: 14; size: -; V: TRBV7-8; D: -; J: TRBJ2-7; CDR3: CASSLMGGSYEQYF; DNA: TGTGCCAGCAGCTTAATGGGAGGTTCCTACGAGCAGTACTTC
length: 15; size: -; V: TRBV10-2; D: -; J: TRBJ2-5; CDR3: CASTQGLLGGKTQYF; DNA: TGCGCCAGCACCCAGGGACTCCTCGGCGGGAAGACCCAGTACTTC
length: 14; size: -; V: TRBV5-1; D: -; J: TRBJ1-4; CDR3: CASSLGQGSEKLFF; DNA: TGCGCCAGCAGCTTGGGGCAGGGTTCCGAAAAACTGTTTTTT
length: 16; size: few; V: TRBV28; D: -; J: TRBJ2-1; CDR3: CASSPPGKHPYNEQFF; DNA: TGTGCCAGCAGTCCCCCGGGAAAGCACCCCTACAATGAGCAGTTCTTC
length: 14; size: -; V: TRBV5-1; D: -; J: TRBJ1-1; CDR3: CASSSGEGYTEAFF; DNA: TGCGCCAGCAGCTCGGGAGAGGGTTACACTGAAGCTTTCTTT
length: 15; size: few; V: TRBV18; D: TRBD2; J: TRBJ2-7; CDR3: CASSPSGTGVWEQYF; DNA: TGTGCCAGCTCTCCGAGCGGGACCGGCGTTTGGGAGCAGTACTTC
length: 14; size: few; V: TRBV19; D: -; J: TRBJ1-1; CDR3: CASSMGSLNTEAFF; DNA: TGTGCCAGTAGTATGGGCAGCCTGAACACTGAAGCTTTCTTT
length: 14; size: -; V: TRBV29-1; D: -; J: TRBJ1-2; CDR3: CSALTGTYNYGYTF; DNA: TGCAGCGCCCTCACAGGGACCTATAACTATGGCTACACCTTC
length: 11; size: -; V: TRBV30; D: TRBD1; J: TRBJ1-2; CDR3: CALKGDSRYTF; DNA: TGTGCCCTCAAAGGGGACAGTCGCTACACCTTC
length: 15; size: once; V: TRBV19; D: TRBD1; J: TRBJ2-1; CDR3: CASSETGTTYNEQFF; DNA: TGTGCCAGTAGTGAGACAGGGACAACCTACAATGAGCAGTTCTTC
length: 12; size: -; V: TRBV6-4; D: TRBD2; J: TRBJ2-1; CDR3: CASTSGVGEQFF; DNA: TGTGCCAGTACGAGCGGGGTGGGTGAGCAGTTCTTC
length: 13; size: few; V: TRBV7-2; D: -; J: TRBJ2-7; CDR3: CASSLTGLAEQYF; DNA: TGTGCCAGCAGCTTGACGGGTTTGGCAGAGCAGTACTTC
length: 13; size: -; V: TRBV7-8; D: TRBD1; J: TRBJ2-1; CDR3: CASSSGQANEQFF; DNA: TGTGCCAGCAGCTCCGGACAGGCCAATGAGCAGTTCTTC
length: 13; size: -; V: TRBV6-5; D: -; J: TRBJ2-3; CDR3: CASSYTRGNTQYF; DNA: TGTGCCAGCAGTTACACTAGAGGGAATACGCAGTATTTT
length: 17; size: -; V: TRBV18; D: -; J: TRBJ2-2; CDR3: CASSPYALRGSTGELFF; DNA: TGTGCCAGCTCACCATATGCCCTTAGGGGGTCCACCGGGGAGCTGTTTTTT
length: 12; size: -; V: TRBV6-5; D: -; J: TRBJ2-7; CDR3: CASSRGDHEQYF; DNA: TGTGCCAGCAGTAGAGGAGACCACGAGCAGTACTTC
length: 13; size: -; V: TRBV30; D: TRBD1; J: TRBJ1-4; CDR3: CAWSQGANEKLFF; DNA: TGTGCCTGGAGTCAGGGGGCTAATGAAAAACTGTTTTTT
length: 15; size: -; V: TRBV4-2; D: -; J: TRBJ2-3; CDR3: CASSQDGQGRDTQYF; DNA: TGTGCCAGCAGCCAAGATGGGCAGGGGCGGGATACGCAGTATTTT
length: 16; size: once; V: TRBV18; D: -; J: TRBJ2-6; CDR3: CASSPTSSSGANVLTF; DNA: TGTGCCAGCTCACCTACTTCAAGCTCTGGGGCCAACGTCCTGACTTTC
length: 12; size: -; V: TRBV10-3; D: TRBD1; J: TRBJ1-1; CDR3: CAISGGQAEAFF; DNA: TGTGCCATCAGTGGGGGACAGGCAGAAGCTTTCTTT
length: 14; size: -; V: TRBV5-4; D: TRBD2; J: TRBJ2-7; CDR3: CASSTGGRDYEQYF; DNA: TGTGCCAGCAGCACGGGAGGCAGGGACTACGAGCAGTACTTC
length: 13; size: -; V: TRBV7-2; D: TRBD2; J: TRBJ2-1; CDR3: CASSLETSGEQFF; DNA: TGTGCCAGCAGTTTAGAGACTAGCGGTGAGCAGTTCTTC
length: 17; size: -; V: TRBV12-5; D: -; J: TRBJ2-5; CDR3: CASGLPLVGQGRETQYF; DNA: TGTGCTAGTGGTTTGCCCCTCGTGGGCCAGGGTCGGGAGACCCAGTACTTC
length: 17; size: -; V: TRBV6-1; D: TRBD2; J: TRBJ2-4; CDR3: CASSDPGLGDGKNIQYF; DNA: TGTGCCAGCAGTGATCCCGGACTAGGTGACGGCAAAAACATTCAGTACTTC
length: 13; size: -; V: TRBV5-1; D: -; J: TRBJ2-3; CDR3: CASSTEPVSTQYF; DNA: TGCGCCAGCAGCACCGAGCCCGTGTCTACGCAGTATTTT
length: 13; size: -; V: TRBV9; D: TRBD1; J: TRBJ1-3; CDR3: CASSPGQAGTIYF; DNA: TGTGCCAGCAGCCCGGGACAGGCCGGCACCATATATTTT
length: 13; size: -; V: TRBV11-3; D: TRBD1; J: TRBJ2-3; CDR3: CASSSDRGRTQYF; DNA: TGTGCCAGCAGCTCTGACAGGGGGCGGACGCAGTATTTT
length: 10; size: -; V: TRBV2; D: -; J: TRBJ2-3; CDR3: CASGADTQYF; DNA: TGTGCCAGCGGAGCAGATACGCAGTATTTT
length: 18; size: once; V: TRBV7-2; D: TRBD2; J: TRBJ2-5; CDR3: CASSRWLTGTSGQETQYF; DNA: TGTGCCAGCAGCCGCTGGCTCACCGGGACTAGCGGACAAGAGACCCAGTACTTC
length: 15; size: -; V: TRBV6-1; D: -; J: TRBJ1-2; CDR3: CASSEVALANYGYTF; DNA: TGTGCCAGCAGTGAAGTTGCTCTAGCTAACTATGGCTACACCTTC
length: 14; size: -; V: TRBV10-3; D: TRBD2; J: TRBJ2-7; CDR3: CAIRARGGDGEQYF; DNA: TGTGCCATCAGAGCCCGGGGGGGGGACGGCGAGCAGTACTTC
length: 15; size: -; V: TRBV7-9; D: -; J: TRBJ1-3; CDR3: CASSSFGEPGNTIYF; DNA: TGTGCCAGCAGCAGCTTCGGGGAGCCTGGAAACACCATATATTTT
length: 11; size: few; V: TRBV29-1; D: -; J: TRBJ2-7; CDR3: CSAERGGEQYF; DNA: TGCAGTGCTGAAAGGGGGGGCGAGCAGTACTTC
length: 15; size: once; V: TRBV10-3; D: -; J: TRBJ2-2; CDR3: CAIRRDTTNTGELFF; DNA: TGTGCCATCAGAAGGGACACAACGAACACCGGGGAGCTGTTTTTT